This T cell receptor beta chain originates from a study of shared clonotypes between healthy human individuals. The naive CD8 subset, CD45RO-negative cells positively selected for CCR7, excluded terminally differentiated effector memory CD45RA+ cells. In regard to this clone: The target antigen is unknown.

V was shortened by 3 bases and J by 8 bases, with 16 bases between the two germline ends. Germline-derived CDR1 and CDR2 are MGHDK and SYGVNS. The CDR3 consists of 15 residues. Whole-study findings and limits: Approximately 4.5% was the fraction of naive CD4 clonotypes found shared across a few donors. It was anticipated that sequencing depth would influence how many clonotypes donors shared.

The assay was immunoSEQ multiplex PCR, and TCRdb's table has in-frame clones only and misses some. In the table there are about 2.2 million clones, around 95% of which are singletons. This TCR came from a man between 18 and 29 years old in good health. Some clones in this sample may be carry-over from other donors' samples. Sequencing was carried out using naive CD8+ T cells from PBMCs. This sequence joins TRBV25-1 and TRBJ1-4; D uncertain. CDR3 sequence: CASSELRGAREKLFF. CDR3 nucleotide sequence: TGTGCCAGCAGTGAGTTACGGGGAGCACGGGAAAAACTGTTTTTT.